The 32 T cell receptor beta chains reported below all come from one sample, sequenced in a study of cytomegalovirus exposure and HLA in healthy donors (dated by TCRdb to 2017 to 2019). The library was obtained by the immunoSEQ multiplex PCR assay. A mixture of 60 forward primers for TCR Vbeta segments and 13 reverse primers for TCR Jbeta segments was used in the multiplex PCR. TCRdb took over this immuneACCESS table, retaining in-frame rearrangements with V and J assigned. Such tables are incomplete; in checked studies, under half of the missing clones stem from an unresolved V gene, and the remainder is unexplained. Within this sample are some 150,000 clones, with under 80% of them counted one time only. Jointly, the top ten make up 3.5% to 5% of the sample. The material sequenced was PBMCs. These receptors were taken from a man in his late teens or twenties in good health and CMV-seropositive.

This chain uses TRBV18 with TRBJ1-4, with unresolved D. Trimming left V 1 base short and J 8 bases short, with 5 bases between. From germline, CDR1 is KGHSH and CDR2 LQKENI. This CDR3 spans 12 amino acids. The CDR3 DNA follows: TGTGCCAGCTCACCACAAGCCGAAAAACTGTTTTTT. This encodes CASSPQAEKLFF.

The V call is TRBV4-1, the J call TRBJ1-4, with no clear D. Germline loops: CDR1 MGHRA, CDR2 YSYEKL. The CDR3 runs 17 residues. The V end was cut by 0 bases, the J end by 4 bases, with 15 bases between. The CDR3 coding sequence is TGCGCCAGCAGCCAAGATCGAGGGTTACTTGGTAATGAAAAACTGTTTTTT. This sequence encodes CASSQDRGLLGNEKLFF.

V usage is TRBV27 and J usage is TRBJ1-1, with D possibly being TRBD1 (5 bases). This CDR3 comprises 18 residues. V was trimmed by 7 bases and J by 0 bases, leaving 24 bases between them. Germline V gives CDR1 MNHEY, CDR2 SMNVEV (reference sequence). CDR3 DNA: TGTGCCAGCAACCCCGTGGGGGGAAAATCTTGGTTGAACACTGAAGCTTTCTTT. This encodes CASNPVGGKSWLNTEAFF.

This chain connects TRBV10-2 to TRBJ1-4, with a tentative D call TRBD1 (5 bases). Germline V gives CDR1 WSHSY, CDR2 SAAADI. This CDR3 region has 17 residues. The V and J ends lost 6 bases and 5 bases respectively, with 22 bases between them. Here the CDR3 DNA reads TGCGCCAGCAGCCACAAACACCTTGCGGGGGACAATGAAAAACTGTTTTTT. Translated: CASSHKHLAGDNEKLFF.

The sample holds a few counts of this clone. The chain recombines TRBV7-6 with TRBJ2-7, with 11 positions matching TRBD2. The V and J ends lost 5 bases and 3 bases, in that order; junction bases with no gene match: 3. The CDR3 sequence is 14 residues long. Per the germline V gene, CDR1 is SGHVS and CDR2 is FNYEAQ. CDR3 in DNA: TGTGCCAGCAGCCCGGGACTAGCGGTCTACGAGCAGTACTTC. Protein: CASSPGLAVYEQYF.

The chain links TRBV6-5 to TRBJ2-5; the match to TRBD1 covers 7 bases. The DNA end favors TRBJ2-7, so the J call may be wrong. The CDR3 extends over 14 amino acids. Germline V lookup: CDR1 MNHEY, CDR2 SVGAGI. In DNA, the CDR3 is TGTGCCAGCAGTAACGGACAGGAATGGTACGAGCAGTACTTC. Translation gives CASSNGQEWYEQYF.

The chain employs TRBV9 and TRBJ2-1, with TRBD2 matching 13 bases. The CDR3 length is 19 residues. Germline values: CDR1 SGDLS, CDR2 YYNGEE. J lost 7 bases, V lost 0 bases, and 13 bases had no gene match. The CDR3 loop is CASSVVLAGGPMLGNEQFF. CDR3 in DNA: TGTGCCAGCAGCGTAGTACTAGCGGGAGGGCCTATGTTAGGGAATGAGCAGTTCTTC. The whole variable domain, remainder taken from reference TRBV9 and TRBJ2-1, is DSGVTQTPKHLITATGQRVTLRCSPRSGDLSVYWYQQSLDQGLQFLIQYYNGEERAKGNILERFSAQQFPDLHSELNLSSLELGDSALYFCASSVVLAGGPMLGNEQFFGPGTRLTVL.

The chain joins TRBV5-1 to TRBJ2-1; 7 nucleotides agree with TRBD1. Germline lookup yields CDR1 SGHRS and CDR2 YFSETQ. Trimming at V came to 5 bases and at J to 6 bases, leaving 5 bases not matched to a gene. This CDR3 has 13 residues. The CDR3 DNA reads as TGCGCCAGCAGTACAGGGGTTCGCAATGAGCAGTTCTTC. This gives the protein CASSTGVRNEQFF.

The table lists this clone with a few counts. The chain couples TRBV21-1 to TRBJ1-1; TRBD1 is taken as the D call from the table, unchecked against the DNA. TRBV21-1 is a listed pseudogene. The CDR3 contains 13 residues. The chain's CDR3 is CASRRQGGIEAFF. The CDR3 DNA sequence: TGTGCCAGCAGACGACAGGGGGGCATTGAAGCTTTCTTT.

In the case of this clone: The sample holds other DNA sequences that translate to the same CDR3. This chain connects TRBV7-6 to TRBJ2-3; 7 bases map to TRBD2. The V and J ends lost 5 bases and 6 bases, in that order; junction bases with no gene match: 11. Germline V gene data show CDR1 as SGHVS and CDR2 as FNYEAQ. The CDR3 extends over 15 amino acids. The CDR3 region has the DNA TGTGCCAGCAGCCTTGGGGCGGGAGTGCCGGATACGCAGTATTTT. This sequence encodes CASSLGAGVPDTQYF.

The gene calls are TRBV7-9 and TRBJ1-4; TRBD1 matches 10 bases. Germline trimming cut 1 base from V and 8 bases from J; bases unmatched to any gene: 4. The germline gives CDR1 SEHNR, CDR2 FQNEAQ (reference sequence). The CDR3 extends over 15 amino acids. The chain's CDR3 is CASSLGDRGSEKLFF. The CDR3 nucleotides are TGTGCCAGCAGCTTAGGGGACAGGGGTAGCGAAAAACTGTTTTTT.

The chain employs TRBV13 and TRBJ2-7, with 8 bases that match TRBD2. V was clipped by 0 bases and J by 3 bases; unmatched bases: 7. In germline, CDR1 is PRHDT, CDR2 FYEKMQ (reference sequence). This CDR3 spans 16 amino acids. The CDR3 DNA is TGTGCCAGCAGCTTAGGCGTAATAGCGGGAAGCTACGAGCAGTACTTC. Its translation is CASSLGVIAGSYEQYF.

On this clone itself: This CDR3 fails to terminate in the conserved phenylalanine or tryptophan, so it likely reflects a read error. DNA for the CDR3: TGCGCCAGCAGCACGGACAGGGACGGGGTGATGAACACTGAAGCTTTCGTT. Translated: CASSTDRDGVMNTEAFV. This sequence joins TRBV10-2 and TRBJ1-1; 8 bases are shared with TRBD1. Trimming at V came to 6 bases and at J to 0 bases, leaving 12 bases not matched to a gene. Germline V gene sequence: CDR1 WSHSY, CDR2 SAAADI. The CDR3 runs to 17 residues.

As to this clone: The sample carries other DNA sequences with the same CDR3. The J gene is TRBJ1-4, the V gene TRBV29-1; weak D call: TRBD1 (6 bases). Trimming took off 7 bases at V and 7 bases at J, with 13 bases between the two ends. The germline V gene encodes CDR1 SQVTM and CDR2 ANQGSEA. The CDR3 extends over 12 amino acids. CDR3 in amino acids: CSAGQGSEKLFF. CDR3 bases: TGCAGCGCCGGGCAGGGGAGTGAAAAACTGTTTTTT.

Note on this clone: The identical CDR3 is also encoded by other nucleotide sequences in the sample. The chain couples TRBV6-1 to TRBJ2-3; D remains unclear. Germline V gives CDR1 MNHNS, CDR2 SASEGT. V was pared by 9 bases and J by 2 bases, with 9 bases between. The CDR3 has 12 residues. The chain's CDR3 is CASSHHTDTQYF. CDR3 nucleotides: TGTGCCAGTTCACACCACACAGATACGCAGTATTTT.

This clone was counted only a few times. The chain employs TRBV19 and TRBJ2-7, with D unclear. Germline V gene data show CDR1 as LNHDA and CDR2 as SQIVND (reference sequence). Trimming removed 1 base at V and 0 bases at J, with 7 bases between. This CDR3 spans 14 amino acids. CDR3 DNA sequence: TGTGCCAGTAGTATAGGGCGGAGCTCCTACGAGCAGTACTTC. The encoded protein is CASSIGRSSYEQYF. The full variable domain, rest sourced from reference TRBV19 and TRBJ2-7, is DGGITQSPKYLFRKEGQNVTLSCEQNLNHDAMYWYRQDPGQGLRLIYYSQIVNDFQKGDIAEGYSVSREKKESFPLTVTSAQKNPTAFYLCASSIGRSSYEQYFGPGTRLTVT.

The chain combines TRBV14 with TRBJ2-5, with D perhaps TRBD1 (6 bases). V was clipped by 1 base and J by 0 bases, with 12 bases between them. The CDR3 totals 16 residues. CDR1 is SGHDN, CDR2 FVKESK, per germline. For the CDR3, the DNA is TGTGCCAGCAGCCAAGGGACAGTGTCGTACCAAGAGACCCAGTACTTC. Translating it yields CASSQGTVSYQETQYF. Filled out from reference TRBV14 and TRBJ2-5, the complete variable domain reads EAGVTQFPSHSVIEKGQTVTLRCDPISGHDNLYWYRRVMGKEIKFLLHFVKESKQDESGMPNNRFLAERTGGTYSTLKVQPAELEDSGVYFCASSQGTVSYQETQYFGPGTRLLVL.

The gene calls are TRBV4-1 and TRBJ2-3, with D possibly TRBD1 on 5 matching bases. CDR1 and CDR2 from the germline V gene are MGHRA and YSYEKL. This CDR3 has 17 residues. The V end was cut by 0 bases, the J end by 4 bases, with 17 bases between. Here the CDR3 DNA reads TGCGCCAGCAGCCAAGATGTGATGGCAGGGATCGCAGATACGCAGTATTTT. It encodes CASSQDVMAGIADTQYF.

The V and J genes are TRBV7-2 and TRBJ1-2, with D possibly matching TRBD1 (5 bases). Germline loops: CDR1 SGHTA, CDR2 FQGNSA. The V end lost 3 bases, the J end lost 4 bases, and 15 bases lay between the germline ends. The CDR3 is 15 amino acids. The CDR3: CASSFLGQGIYGYTF. In DNA form, the CDR3 reads TGTGCCAGCAGCTTCCTCGGTCAGGGCATCTATGGCTACACCTTC.

This clone was recorded a few times. The chain combines TRBV28 with TRBJ2-1; D is perhaps TRBD1 (6 bases). V was pared by 7 bases and J by 6 bases, with 13 bases between. Per the germline V gene, CDR1 is MDHEN and CDR2 is SYDVKM. The CDR3 covers 13 residues. CDR3 sequence reads: CASTRTEFNEQFF. The DNA for the CDR3 is TGTGCCAGCACCCGGACAGAGTTCAATGAGCAGTTCTTC.

The CDR3, as DNA: TGCGCCAGCAGCTGGACAGGGTATAGCAATCAGCCCCAGCATTTT. This sequence encodes CASSWTGYSNQPQHF. The chain uses TRBV5-1 and TRBJ1-5; 8 positions agree with TRBD1. V gave up 3 bases and J gave up 0 bases; unmatched junction bases: 2. Germline lookup yields CDR1 SGHRS and CDR2 YFSETQ. The CDR3 is 15 residues long.

The chain has TRBV10-2 and TRBJ2-3; 8 bases line up with TRBD1. V lost 6 bases to trimming and J lost 2 bases; unmatched junction nucleotides: 7. Looked up from germline, CDR1 is WSHSY and CDR2 is SAAADI. The CDR3 totals 15 residues. CDR3 DNA sequence: TGCGCCAGCAGCCCGGACAGGGTGTCCACAGATACGCAGTATTTT. Protein sequence: CASSPDRVSTDTQYF.

A few counts support this clone. J is TRBJ2-1 and V is TRBV11-3; possibly TRBD2 for D (5 bases). Trimming left V 1 base short and J 2 bases short, with 9 bases between. There are 15 residues in the CDR3. Germline V gene sequence: CDR1 SGHNT, CDR2 YENEEA. The chain's CDR3 is CASSLGTHTYNEQFF. CDR3 in DNA: TGTGCCAGCAGCTTAGGGACTCACACCTACAATGAGCAGTTCTTC.

The chain joins TRBV5-1 to TRBJ1-4; D is unclear. V lost 0 bases and J lost 4, with 4 bases in between. The CDR3 runs 13 residues. The germline V gene encodes CDR1 SGHRS and CDR2 YFSETQ. CDR3 sequence reads: CASSLDSNEKLFF. CDR3 coding DNA: TGCGCCAGCAGCTTGGACAGTAATGAAAAACTGTTTTTT.

The J gene is TRBJ2-7, the V gene TRBV10-2; perhaps TRBD2 as D (6 bases). CDR3 size: 13 residues. Per germline, CDR1 WSHSY and CDR2 SAAADI. The CDR3 is CAAWGDSYDEQYF. CDR3 coding DNA: TGCGCGGCTTGGGGGGACTCCTACGATGAGCAGTACTTC.

This chain connects TRBV5-8 to TRBJ2-2; a weak D match, TRBD1 (6 bases). V shed 0 bases and J shed 4 bases, with 16 bases lying between them. Per germline, CDR1 SGHTS and CDR2 YDEGEE. The CDR3 loop spans 17 amino acids. The CDR3 region is CASSLGLGQRPTGELFF. The CDR3 nucleotides are TGTGCCAGCAGCTTGGGTCTCGGACAGAGACCCACCGGGGAGCTGTTTTTT. The complete variable domain, with remaining parts taken from reference TRBV5-8 and TRBJ2-2, reads EAGVTQSPTHLIKTRGQQATLRCSPISGHTSVYWYQQALGLGLQFLLWYDEGEERNRGNFPPRFSGRQFPNYSSELNVNALELEDSALYLCASSLGLGQRPTGELFFGEGSRLTVL.

The gene calls are TRBV6-6 and TRBJ2-7, with D tentatively TRBD1 (6 bases). Germline CDR1 and CDR2: MNHNY and SVGAGI (reference sequence). The CDR3 runs 13 residues. Trimming cost V 7 bases and J 2 bases, with 12 bases left between them. DNA for the CDR3: TGTGCCAGCACCCAACAGGGCACCTACGAGCAGTACTTC. Translation gives CASTQQGTYEQYF.

The genes are TRBV10-3 and TRBJ2-7, with TRBD1 matching over 8 bases. V lost 4 bases to trimming and J lost 3 bases; unmatched junction nucleotides: 5. Germline V gene sequence: CDR1 ENHRY, CDR2 SYGVKD. CDR3 length: 14 amino acids. The CDR3 bases are TGTGCCATCAGTGGACAGGGGCCGGGCTACGAGCAGTACTTC. Its translation: CAISGQGPGYEQYF.

The J gene is TRBJ2-7, the V gene TRBV5-8; 13 nucleotides agree with TRBD2. Germline loops: CDR1 SGHTS, CDR2 YDEGEE. Trimming cost V 3 bases and J 4 bases; bases outside gene matches: 4. The CDR3 has 15 residues. In DNA, the CDR3 is TGTGCCAGCAGCTGGGGACTAGCGGGACAGTACGAGCAGTACTTC. It encodes CASSWGLAGQYEQYF.

The chain combines TRBV19 with TRBJ2-3, with D perhaps TRBD2 (6 bases). CDR1 is LNHDA and CDR2 is SQIVND in the germline V gene (reference sequence). The CDR3 extends over 14 amino acids. The V gene lost 6 bases and the J gene lost 3 bases, with 13 bases spanning the gap. This CDR3 is CASRMAGSTDTQYF. CDR3 coding DNA: TGTGCCAGTAGAATGGCGGGGAGTACAGATACGCAGTATTTT.

CDR3 in DNA: TGCAGCGCAGCTTCGGGGGAGAATTCACCCCTCCACTTT. Encoded protein: CSAASGENSPLHF. The rearrangement links TRBV29-1 to TRBJ1-6; a weak D match, TRBD1 (5 bases). Trimming removed 7 bases at V and 7 bases at J, with 14 bases between. Germline V gene sequence: CDR1 SQVTM, CDR2 ANQGSEA. The CDR3 is 13 amino acids.

The V call is TRBV11-3, the J call TRBJ2-1, with unresolved D. V shed 0 bases and J shed 4 bases, with 7 bases lying between them. CDR3 length: 14 amino acids. Germline V gene data show CDR1 as SGHNT and CDR2 as YENEEA. For the CDR3, the DNA is TGTGCCAGCAGCTTAGACTCTCCTTACAATGAGCAGTTCTTC. It specifies CASSLDSPYNEQFF. Full variable domain (remainder filled in from reference TRBV11-3 and TRBJ2-1): EAGVVQSPRYKIIEKKQPVAFWCNPISGHNTLYWYLQNLGQGPELLIRYENEEAVDDSQLPKDRFSAERLKGVDSTLKIQPAELGDSAVYLCASSLDSPYNEQFFGPGTRLTVL.